The 15 T cell receptor beta chains presented below share a single source sample, sequenced in a study of control samples from healthy donors and cancer patients. The repertoire was sequenced with immunoSEQ multiplex PCR; TCRdb's copy has only in-frame clones and lacks some. The data show roughly 99,000 clones, with roughly four fifths seen just once and 1.5% to 2.5% held by the top ten. The sequenced material came from blood. The source is a man in his fifties or sixties in good health.

This clone showed up just a few times. The chain joins TRBV5-1 to TRBJ2-7; perhaps TRBD2 as D (6 bases). CDR1 and CDR2 (germline): SGHRS, YFSETQ. V lost 1 base, J lost 4 bases, and 15 bases lay in between. CDR3 length: 15 amino acids. The CDR3 is CASSLSTGEFYEQYF. The CDR3 DNA reads as TGCGCCAGCAGCTTGTCAACGGGAGAGTTTTACGAGCAGTACTTC. The full variable domain, in which reference TRBV5-1 and TRBJ2-7 provide the parts outside the CDR3, is KAGVTQTPRYLIKTRGQQVTLSCSPISGHRSVSWYQQTPGQGLQFLFEYFSETQRNKGNFPGRFSGRQFSNSRSEMNVSTLELGDSALYLCASSLSTGEFYEQYFGPGTRLTVT.

The V and J genes are TRBV11-2 and TRBJ2-2; the match to TRBD1 covers 7 bases. V gave up 3 bases and J gave up 2 bases; unmatched junction bases: 6. Looked up from germline, CDR1 is SGHAT and CDR2 is FQNNGV. This CDR3 is built from 16 residues. Written as DNA, the CDR3 is TGTGCCAGCAGCTTTTTGGGACAGATTAACACCGGGGAGCTGTTTTTT. Residues: CASSFLGQINTGELFF.

The genes are TRBV9 and TRBJ2-1; TRBD2 matches at 8 bases. The CDR3 consists of 15 residues. Trimming cost V 4 bases and J 2 bases; bases outside gene matches: 5. Germline values: CDR1 SGDLS, CDR2 YYNGEE. The chain's CDR3 is CASSYGLAAYNEQFF. In DNA, the CDR3 is TGTGCCAGCAGCTACGGACTAGCAGCCTACAATGAGCAGTTCTTC.

The rearrangement joins TRBV28 to TRBJ1-2, with TRBD1 as a possible D gene (5 bases). Germline-derived CDR1 and CDR2 are MDHEN and SYDVKM. This CDR3 is 14 amino acids long. Trimming pared 7 bases from V and 5 bases from J, leaving 17 bases between. CDR3 protein: CASIVGGEEYGYTF. The CDR3 bases are TGTGCCAGCATCGTTGGGGGTGAAGAGTATGGCTACACCTTC.

This chain links TRBV2 with TRBJ1-2; D ambiguous. The CDR3 totals 15 residues. V was shortened by 4 bases and J by 0 bases, with 12 bases between the two germline ends. Germline V CDR1 and CDR2: SNHLY, FYNNEI. The CDR3 region is CASSGGLEANYGYTF. The CDR3 nucleotides read TGTGCCAGCAGTGGCGGACTGGAGGCTAACTATGGCTACACCTTC.

The V call is TRBV9, the J call TRBJ2-5, with 13 bases identical to TRBD2. The CDR3 sequence is 15 residues long. Germline V CDR1 and CDR2: SGDLS, YYNGEE. V dropped 4 bases and J dropped 5; count of bases not matched to a gene: 5. CDR3 nucleotides: TGTGCCAGCAGCTCCCGGACTAGCGGGAGTGAGACCCAGTACTTC. Its translation is CASSSRTSGSETQYF.

This clone was counted between two and nine times. The chain has TRBV7-7 and TRBJ1-5; possibly TRBD1 for D (5 bases). The V gene lost 2 bases and the J gene lost 4 bases, with 15 bases spanning the gap. This CDR3 is built from 16 residues. Germline lookup yields CDR1 SSHAT and CDR2 FNYEAQ (reference sequence). This CDR3 reads CASSLKPPKGNQPQHF. The CDR3 coding sequence is TGTGCCAGCAGCTTAAAACCTCCTAAGGGGAATCAGCCCCAGCATTTT.

This chain links TRBV10-2 with TRBJ1-5; D is possibly TRBD1 (6 bases). The germline gives CDR1 WSHSY, CDR2 SAAADI. V shed 4 bases and J shed 6 bases, with 31 bases lying between them. This CDR3 has 20 amino acids. CDR3 bases: TGCGCCAGCAGTGTCACCCCAGATCAGGGGCCGGGCGTTTTCGGTCAGCCCCAGCATTTT. This translates into CASSVTPDQGPGVFGQPQHF.

This chain links TRBV5-1 with TRBJ2-7; the D gene is possibly TRBD1 (6 bases). The germline V gene encodes CDR1 SGHRS and CDR2 YFSETQ. V was trimmed by 4 bases and J by 7 bases, leaving 15 bases between them. This CDR3 spans 13 amino acids. Written as DNA, the CDR3 is TGCGCCAGCAGCGCAAGACAGGAACGGGAGCAGTACTTC. It encodes CASSARQEREQYF.

This clone was counted a few times. The chain uses TRBV5-4 and TRBJ2-4; perhaps D is TRBD1 or TRBD2 (5 bases each). V was clipped by 1 base and J by 3 bases, with 11 bases between them. Germline loops: CDR1 SGHNT, CDR2 YYREEE (reference sequence). The CDR3 consists of 15 residues. DNA for the CDR3: TGTGCCAGCAGCTTGAGAGGGGATGGCAAAAACATTCAGTACTTC. As protein: CASSLRGDGKNIQYF.

As concerns this clone: One junction end does not reproduce the germline sequence, and a read error may be involved. The chain carries TRBV6-1 and TRBJ2-7, with D possibly matching TRBD2 (6 bases). Per the germline V gene, CDR1 is MNHNS and CDR2 is SASEGT. The CDR3 length is 14 residues. CDR3 DNA: TGTGCCAGCAGTGATAGGAGGGCGGCCTACGGGCAGTACTTC. This gives the protein CASSDRRAAYGQYF.

The rearrangement uses TRBV2 and TRBJ1-6; 7 nucleotides align to TRBD1. The ends lost 7 bases at V and 10 bases at J; junction bases unmatched: 7. Per germline, CDR1 SNHLY and CDR2 FYNNEI. The CDR3 has 13 residues. CDR3 region: CASIIQGQSPLHF. The CDR3 DNA is TGTGCCAGCATTATACAGGGACAGTCACCCCTCCACTTT.

V usage is TRBV19 and J usage is TRBJ1-2; no firm D call. CDR3 length: 13 amino acids. CDR1 LNHDA and CDR2 SQIVND come from the germline V gene (reference sequence). V shed 3 bases and J shed 8 bases, with 13 bases lying between them. The CDR3 loop reads CASSMETIRGYTF. The CDR3 DNA is TGTGCCAGTAGTATGGAAACGATAAGAGGCTACACCTTC.

The V and J genes are TRBV23-1 and TRBJ2-7; D is unclear. TRBV23-1 has ORF status, its function being uncertain. The CDR3 spans 17 residues. V shed 4 bases and J shed 3 bases, with 22 bases lying between them. The CDR3, as DNA: TGCGCCAGCAGTCGGAGTGGTATTCAATGGGCGTACTACGAGCAGTACTTC. Protein: CASSRSGIQWAYYEQYF.

This chain joins TRBV6-6 and TRBJ1-2; no definite D call. CDR1 and CDR2 (germline): MNHNY, SVGAGI (reference sequence). V was trimmed by 7 bases and J by 8 bases, leaving 20 bases between them. The CDR3 is 14 amino acids. The CDR3 spells CASTTEGGRRGYTF. The CDR3 region has the DNA TGTGCCAGCACCACGGAGGGAGGGCGTAGGGGCTACACCTTC.